A selection of T cell receptor beta chains follows, all from one sample in a study of early T cells in non-severe SARS-CoV-2 infection. TCRdb passed the 5' RACE reads through MiXCR, listing each CDR3 protein once. Of 40,000 to 65,000 distinct CDR3 sequences listed, around 8% are singletons. Sequenced sample: whole blood. Receptors originate from an adult who was a healthcare worker with PCR-confirmed SARS-CoV-2 infection or an uninfected control (not recorded which). The CDR3 runs from the conserved cysteine through the conserved F or W. A D gene is named only where the DNA matches it firmly. Not all rows give a size; the values are once, few, many and, for expanded clones, a class.

j_call clone_size v_call d_call cdr3_nt cdr3_aa
TRBJ1-4 few TRBV6-1 . TGTGCCAGCAGTGGGATAGCAACTAATGAAAAACTGTTTTTT CASSGIATNEKLFF
TRBJ1-2 many TRBV6-6 . TGTGCCAGCAGTTACAGGGGGGCTAACTATGGCTACACCTTC CASSYRGANYGYTF
TRBJ2-1 . TRBV6-2/TRBV6-3 TRBD2 TGTGCCAGCAGTCCGAGCGGGAGGAAGGGTGAGCAGTTCTTC CASSPSGRKGEQFF
TRBJ2-5 many TRBV25-1 . TGTGCCAGCAGTGTTAAAGAGACCCAGTACTTC CASSVKETQYF
TRBJ1-2 few TRBV28 . TGTGCCAGCAGCGGGGCAGGTGGACAAAATTTCTATGGCTACACCTTC CASSGAGGQNFYGYTF
TRBJ2-7 few TRBV12-3/TRBV12-4 . TGTGCCAGCAGTCTAGGGGGGACTTCCTACGAGCAGTACTTC CASSLGGTSYEQYF
TRBJ2-1 . TRBV20-1 TRBD1 TGCAGTGCCCAAATGGGGACAGGGAAGGGTGAGCAGTTCTTC CSAQMGTGKGEQFF
TRBJ2-3 . TRBV7-9 . TGTGCCAGCAGCCCACAGGGAGATACGCAGTATTTT CASSPQGDTQYF
TRBJ2-3 medium-sized TRBV7-9 . TGTGCCAGCAGCCTGAGGGTAGATACGCAGTATTTT CASSLRVDTQYF
TRBJ1-2 many TRBV3-1 . TGTGCCAGCAGCCAAGAGGGCACTAGAGCTAACTATGGCTACACCTTC CASSQEGTRANYGYTF
TRBJ1-2 . TRBV27 . TGTGCCAGCCGCAATACACCCCAGGGGCCTGGCTACACCTTC CASRNTPQGPGYTF
TRBJ2-7 few TRBV28 . TGTGCCAGCAGTTCACCCAGGGGAACGTACGAGCAGTACTTC CASSSPRGTYEQYF
TRBJ2-5 . TRBV7-9 . TGTGCCAGCGGGACCCAGTACTTC CASGTQYF
TRBJ2-4 few TRBV19 TRBD2 TGTGCCAGTAGTATAGGGGGGGGAGCCAAAAACATTCAGTACTTC CASSIGGGAKNIQYF
TRBJ2-7 . TRBV29-1 . TGCAGCGTTGAAGATCTTCGGGACACCTACGAGCAGTACTTC CSVEDLRDTYEQYF
TRBJ2-7 many TRBV7-2 . TGTGCCAGCAGCTTAGTAGGGCTCGAGCAGTACTTC CASSLVGLEQYF
TRBJ2-5 . TRBV29-1 TRBD1 TGCAGCGTGGGACAGGGAACGACCCAGTACTTC CSVGQGTTQYF
TRBJ1-6 . TRBV6-1 . TGTGCCAGCTCCTGGGACTCCTATAATTCACCCCTCCACTTT CASSWDSYNSPLHF
TRBJ1-2 . TRBV9 . TGTGCCAGCAGCGAGGACGAAGGCTATGGCTACACCTTC CASSEDEGYGYTF
TRBJ1-3 few TRBV14 . TGTGCCAGCAGCCAAGTCTCTGGAAACACCATATATTTT CASSQVSGNTIYF
TRBJ1-1 many TRBV6-1 . TGTGCCAGCAGCGCTACAGGGAACCCTGAAGCTTTCTTT CASSATGNPEAFF
TRBJ2-1 few TRBV5-6 TRBD2 TGTGCCAGCAGGCCGACTAGCGGGAGCTTGGGTGAGCAGTTCTTC CASRPTSGSLGEQFF
TRBJ2-1 . TRBV6-6 TRBD2 TGTGCCAGCAGTTACGGGACTAGCGGGATGGATGAGCAGTTCTTC CASSYGTSGMDEQFF
TRBJ2-7 many TRBV20-1 . TGCAGTGCTCCCGACCGAAGCCTCCTCTACGAGCAGTACTTC CSAPDRSLLYEQYF